This T cell receptor (beta chain) originates from a study of control samples from healthy donors and cancer patients. V was trimmed by 2 bases and J by 7 bases, leaving 9 bases between them. Per germline, CDR1 KGHSH and CDR2 LQKENI. This CDR3 is 13 amino acids long. Libraries were prepared by immunoSEQ multiplex PCR; TCRdb keeps only in-frame clonotypes and omits some of them. The data show 130,000 to 150,000 clones, 91% seen once. This TCR was recovered from a man aged 25 to 40 in good health. This chain links TRBV18 with TRBJ1-5; D is undetermined. The specimen was blood. The CDR3 reads CASSPGDGQPQHF. The CDR3 bases are TGTGCCAGCTCACCAGGGGATGGACAGCCCCAGCATTTT. The whole variable domain, remainder taken from reference TRBV18 and TRBJ1-5, is NAGVMQNPRHLVRRRGQEARLRCSPMKGHSHVYWYRQLPEEGLKFMVYLQKENIIDESGMPKERFSAEFPKEGPSILRIQQVVRGDSAAYFCASSPGDGQPQHFGDGTRLSIL.